A selection of T cell receptor beta chains follows, all from one sample in a study of cytomegalovirus exposure and HLA in healthy donors. Measured with immunoSEQ multiplex PCR; TCRdb has only the in-frame clones, and not every one. In the table there are some 79,000 clones, roughly 93% of which are singletons. Sequencing input: PBMCs. Receptor source: a woman aged 18-29 years in good health and CMV-seropositive. Each CDR3 is given with its conserved first and last residue. A D gene is named only where the DNA matches it firmly. Only some rows state a clone size, as once, few, many or a class for expanded clones.

size: -
length: 15
J: TRBJ2-3
D: -
V: TRBV5-8
CDR3: CASSEGVAKTDTQYF
DNA: TGTGCCAGCAGCGAGGGGGTAGCGAAAACAGATACGCAGTATTTT

size: -
length: 14
J: TRBJ2-2
D: -
V: TRBV5-4
CDR3: CASSREMNTGELFF
DNA: TGTGCCAGCAGCCGGGAAATGAACACCGGGGAGCTGTTTTTT

size: -
length: 14
J: TRBJ2-7
D: TRBD1
V: TRBV27
CDR3: CASSLGQGAYEQYF
DNA: TGTGCCAGCAGTCTCGGACAGGGGGCATACGAGCAGTACTTC

size: -
length: 13
J: TRBJ1-5
D: -
V: TRBV6-5
CDR3: CASSPNSNQPQHF
DNA: TGTGCCAGCAGTCCAAATAGCAATCAGCCCCAGCATTTT

size: -
length: 16
J: TRBJ1-1
D: -
V: TRBV11-2
CDR3: CASSSLTGDWNTEAFF
DNA: TGTGCCAGCAGCTCTCTGACCGGAGATTGGAACACTGAAGCTTTCTTT

size: -
length: 18
J: TRBJ2-3
D: TRBD2
V: TRBV7-2
CDR3: CASSLRPGLAGEVDTQYF
DNA: TGTGCCAGCAGCTTACGACCCGGACTAGCGGGAGAGGTAGATACGCAGTATTTT

size: -
length: 13
J: TRBJ2-7
D: -
V: TRBV7-2
CDR3: CASSLGSFDEQYF
DNA: TGTGCCAGCAGCTTGGGGAGTTTCGACGAGCAGTACTTC

size: -
length: 16
J: TRBJ1-1
D: TRBD1
V: TRBV28
CDR3: CASRSIRQGQNTEAFF
DNA: TGTGCCAGCAGAAGCATACGACAGGGCCAGAACACTGAAGCTTTCTTT

size: -
length: 14
J: TRBJ1-3
D: -
V: TRBV30
CDR3: CAWSPSRDTDPIYF
DNA: TGTGCCTGGAGTCCAAGCCGGGACACCGACCCCATATATTTT

size: -
length: 14
J: TRBJ2-7
D: TRBD2
V: TRBV6-4
CDR3: CASTRREAAYEQYF
DNA: TGTGCCAGTACTCGGCGGGAGGCCGCCTACGAGCAGTACTTC

size: once
length: 15
J: TRBJ2-3
D: -
V: TRBV30
CDR3: CAWNKGQMNTDTQYF
DNA: TGTGCCTGGAATAAGGGACAAATGAATACAGATACGCAGTATTTT

size: -
length: 16
J: TRBJ2-5
D: TRBD2
V: TRBV5-1
CDR3: CASSLAGSGGQETQYF
DNA: TGCGCCAGCAGCTTGGCGGGATCCGGGGGGCAAGAGACCCAGTACTTC

size: few
length: 12
J: TRBJ1-1
D: -
V: TRBV5-6
CDR3: CASSLRGTEAFF
DNA: TGTGCCAGCAGCTTAAGGGGGACTGAAGCTTTCTTT

size: -
length: 15
J: TRBJ1-4
D: -
V: TRBV7-9
CDR3: CASSLVAGGGEKLFF
DNA: TGTGCCAGCAGCTTAGTAGCGGGGGGAGGTGAAAAACTGTTTTTT

size: once
length: 14
J: TRBJ2-3
D: -
V: TRBV29-1
CDR3: CSVAGGSPTDTQYF
DNA: TGCAGCGTTGCGGGTGGCAGTCCCACAGATACGCAGTATTTT

size: -
length: 15
J: TRBJ1-3
D: TRBD1
V: TRBV19
CDR3: CASSIGTGNRNTIYF
DNA: TGTGCCAGTAGTATCGGGACAGGGAACCGAAACACCATATATTTT

size: -
length: 13
J: TRBJ2-1
D: -
V: TRBV2
CDR3: CASLRGSKIEQFF
DNA: TGTGCCAGCCTAAGGGGGTCGAAGATCGAGCAGTTCTTC

size: -
length: 15
J: TRBJ2-5
D: -
V: TRBV5-4
CDR3: CASSLSGLSQETQYF
DNA: TGTGCCAGCAGCTTGTCGGGACTGAGCCAAGAGACCCAGTACTTC

size: -
length: 15
J: TRBJ2-1
D: -
V: TRBV6-4
CDR3: CASSDGKTGYNEQFF
DNA: TGTGCCAGCAGTGACGGCAAAACAGGCTACAATGAGCAGTTCTTC

size: few
length: 11
J: TRBJ1-1
D: -
V: TRBV20-1
CDR3: CSASVREGAFF
DNA: TGCAGTGCTAGCGTCCGGGAAGGAGCTTTCTTT

size: few
length: 17
J: TRBJ1-2
D: -
V: TRBV30
CDR3: CAWKPLAGGRGDYGYTF
DNA: TGTGCCTGGAAACCATTGGCTGGCGGCAGGGGAGACTATGGCTACACCTTC

size: once
length: 13
J: TRBJ2-2
D: -
V: TRBV28
CDR3: CASSFSRTGELFF
DNA: TGTGCCAGCAGTTTTTCCAGGACAGGGGAGCTGTTTTTT

size: -
length: 17
J: TRBJ2-5
D: TRBD2
V: TRBV7-2
CDR3: CASSPGLAGTWGGNQYF
DNA: TGTGCCAGCAGTCCCGGACTAGCGGGAACCTGGGGGGGGAACCAGTACTTC

size: -
length: 16
J: TRBJ1-1
D: TRBD1
V: TRBV7-8
CDR3: CASSWGQEALNTEAFF
DNA: TGTGCCAGCAGCTGGGGACAGGAAGCTTTGAACACTGAAGCTTTCTTT

size: -
length: 12
J: TRBJ1-1
D: -
V: TRBV27
CDR3: CASSLSVLEAFF
DNA: TGTGCCAGCAGTTTATCGGTACTTGAAGCTTTCTTT

size: -
length: 16
J: TRBJ1-4
D: -
V: TRBV19
CDR3: CASSMGGGTTNEKLFF
DNA: TGTGCCAGTAGTATGGGGGGAGGGACAACTAATGAAAAACTGTTTTTT

size: -
length: 15
J: TRBJ2-7
D: TRBD2
V: TRBV11-2
CDR3: CASSSVRGSRYEQYF
DNA: TGTGCCAGCAGCTCCGTTCGCGGGAGTAGGTACGAGCAGTACTTC

size: -
length: 18
J: TRBJ1-4
D: -
V: TRBV23-1
CDR3: CASSQSFRDGATNEKLFF
DNA: TGCGCCAGCAGTCAATCATTCAGGGATGGTGCAACTAATGAAAAACTGTTTTTT

size: -
length: 17
J: TRBJ2-7
D: TRBD2
V: TRBV4-1
CDR3: CASSQDLSGGPPREQYF
DNA: TGCGCCAGCAGCCAAGATCTAAGCGGGGGGCCTCCCCGAGAGCAGTACTTC

size: -
length: 16
J: TRBJ1-2
D: -
V: TRBV28
CDR3: CASSPHQGRDSDGYTF
DNA: TGTGCCAGCAGTCCCCACCAGGGCAGGGATTCGGATGGCTACACCTTC

size: -
length: 16
J: TRBJ2-7
D: TRBD1
V: TRBV4-2
CDR3: CASSQSGGTGGNEQYF
DNA: TGTGCCAGCAGCCAGTCAGGTGGGACAGGGGGTAACGAGCAGTACTTC

size: -
length: 15
J: TRBJ1-3
D: TRBD1
V: TRBV10-3
CDR3: CATGLSGTGNGAIYF
DNA: TGTGCCACCGGCCTCTCCGGGACAGGCAATGGGGCCATATATTTT

size: -
length: 13
J: TRBJ1-1
D: -
V: TRBV29-1
CDR3: CSATGQPNTEAFF
DNA: TGCAGCGCCACCGGACAACCGAACACTGAAGCTTTCTTT

size: -
length: 16
J: TRBJ2-1
D: TRBD2
V: TRBV28
CDR3: CASSFLRKAGSNEQFF
DNA: TGTGCCAGCAGTTTCCTCCGCAAAGCGGGGAGCAATGAGCAGTTCTTC

size: -
length: 18
J: TRBJ2-3
D: TRBD2
V: TRBV7-2
CDR3: CASSSQRLLAEATDTQYF
DNA: TGTGCCAGCAGCTCTCAACGCCTGCTAGCGGAAGCGACAGATACGCAGTATTTT

size: -
length: 16
J: TRBJ2-7
D: -
V: TRBV11-2
CDR3: CASSTIRDTSDWEQYF
DNA: TGTGCCAGCAGCACAATCCGGGACACGTCTGATTGGGAGCAGTACTTC

size: -
length: 15
J: TRBJ2-1
D: -
V: TRBV5-1
CDR3: CASSLEGRGHNEQFF
DNA: TGCGCCAGCAGCTTGGAGGGCAGGGGCCACAATGAGCAGTTCTTC

size: -
length: 12
J: TRBJ2-3
D: -
V: TRBV5-6
CDR3: CASRLADDTQYF
DNA: TGTGCCAGCAGGCTCGCAGATGATACGCAGTATTTT

size: -
length: 15
J: TRBJ1-2
D: TRBD1
V: TRBV6-1
CDR3: CASSESGQGAYGYTF
DNA: TGTGCCAGCAGTGAAAGCGGACAGGGCGCCTATGGCTACACCTTC

size: few
length: 14
J: TRBJ1-5
D: -
V: TRBV21-1
CDR3: CASSRGGSGQPQHF
DNA: TGTGCCAGCAGCAGGGGAGGGAGCGGGCAGCCCCAGCATTTT

size: -
length: 15
J: TRBJ1-4
D: -
V: TRBV9
CDR3: CASSVLGQTYEKLFF
DNA: TGTGCCAGCAGCGTATTAGGACAGACATATGAAAAACTGTTTTTT

size: -
length: 15
J: TRBJ1-1
D: TRBD1
V: TRBV7-3
CDR3: CASSLPRDRGYEAFF
DNA: TGTGCCAGCAGCCTCCCCAGGGACAGGGGATATGAAGCTTTCTTT

size: -
length: 15
J: TRBJ2-3
D: TRBD2
V: TRBV5-1
CDR3: CASSLSGLEGDTQYF
DNA: TGCGCCAGCAGCTTATCCGGACTAGAAGGAGATACGCAGTATTTT

size: -
length: 15
J: TRBJ2-2
D: TRBD2
V: TRBV7-2
CDR3: CASSATSGDTGELFF
DNA: TGTGCCAGCAGCGCGACTAGCGGGGACACCGGGGAGCTGTTTTTT

size: -
length: 15
J: TRBJ1-4
D: TRBD1
V: TRBV2
CDR3: CASRDDRGYNEKLFF
DNA: TGTGCCAGCAGGGACGACAGGGGATATAATGAAAAACTGTTTTTT

size: -
length: 16
J: TRBJ2-1
D: TRBD2
V: TRBV5-1
CDR3: CASRGAETGGSYEQFF
DNA: TGCGCCAGCAGAGGGGCCGAAACGGGAGGCAGTTATGAGCAGTTCTTC

size: -
length: 15
J: TRBJ2-1
D: -
V: TRBV10-1
CDR3: CASSDPGVNHNEQFF
DNA: TGCGCCAGCAGTGACCCGGGAGTAAACCACAATGAGCAGTTCTTC

size: once
length: 11
J: TRBJ1-1
D: TRBD1
V: TRBV20-1
CDR3: CSAWTGPEAFF
DNA: TGCAGTGCATGGACAGGCCCAGAAGCTTTCTTT

size: -
length: 15
J: TRBJ2-7
D: TRBD2
V: TRBV6-1
CDR3: CASSGSSGRSSEQYF
DNA: TGTGCCAGCAGTGGCTCTAGCGGGAGGTCTAGCGAGCAGTACTTC

size: -
length: 16
J: TRBJ1-1
D: TRBD1
V: TRBV9
CDR3: CASSTHGQGEIAEAFF
DNA: TGTGCCAGCAGCACTCACGGACAGGGTGAAATTGCTGAAGCTTTCTTT

size: -
length: 15
J: TRBJ2-5
D: -
V: TRBV5-4
CDR3: CASSLRTGIPETQYF
DNA: TGTGCCAGCAGCTTGCGAACAGGGATTCCAGAGACCCAGTACTTC

size: -
length: 13
J: TRBJ2-7
D: -
V: TRBV28
CDR3: CASSSDRHYEQYF
DNA: TGTGCCAGCAGCTCCGACAGGCACTACGAGCAGTACTTC

size: -
length: 15
J: TRBJ2-7
D: TRBD2
V: TRBV11-2
CDR3: CASSWSGSVGYEQYF
DNA: TGTGCCAGCAGCTGGAGCGGGAGTGTCGGTTACGAGCAGTACTTC

size: -
length: 13
J: TRBJ1-1
D: -
V: TRBV11-2
CDR3: CASSLERNTEAFF
DNA: TGTGCCAGCAGCTTAGAGCGAAACACTGAAGCTTTCTTT

size: -
length: 17
J: TRBJ1-1
D: -
V: TRBV4-3
CDR3: CASSQIRPGERNTEAFF
DNA: TGCGCCAGCAGCCAAATTAGGCCAGGGGAAAGGAACACTGAAGCTTTCTTT

size: -
length: 14
J: TRBJ1-1
D: TRBD1
V: TRBV27
CDR3: CASSPHRGHTEAFF
DNA: TGTGCCAGCAGCCCACACAGGGGGCACACTGAAGCTTTCTTT

size: -
length: 15
J: TRBJ2-1
D: -
V: TRBV28
CDR3: CASSLEGLPVDEQFF
DNA: TGTGCCAGCAGTTTGGAGGGTCTTCCCGTCGATGAGCAGTTCTTC

size: -
length: 15
J: TRBJ1-4
D: TRBD1
V: TRBV4-1
CDR3: CASSQDGTGGEKLFF
DNA: TGCGCCAGCAGCCAAGATGGGACAGGGGGCGAAAAACTGTTTTTT

size: -
length: 15
J: TRBJ1-1
D: TRBD1
V: TRBV6-1
CDR3: CASRQTGGFNTEAFF
DNA: TGTGCCAGCAGACAGACAGGGGGCTTTAACACTGAAGCTTTCTTT

size: -
length: 16
J: TRBJ2-7
D: TRBD2
V: TRBV5-1
CDR3: CASSPRPAGGGYEQYF
DNA: TGCGCCAGCAGCCCTCGACCCGCGGGCGGGGGATACGAGCAGTACTTC